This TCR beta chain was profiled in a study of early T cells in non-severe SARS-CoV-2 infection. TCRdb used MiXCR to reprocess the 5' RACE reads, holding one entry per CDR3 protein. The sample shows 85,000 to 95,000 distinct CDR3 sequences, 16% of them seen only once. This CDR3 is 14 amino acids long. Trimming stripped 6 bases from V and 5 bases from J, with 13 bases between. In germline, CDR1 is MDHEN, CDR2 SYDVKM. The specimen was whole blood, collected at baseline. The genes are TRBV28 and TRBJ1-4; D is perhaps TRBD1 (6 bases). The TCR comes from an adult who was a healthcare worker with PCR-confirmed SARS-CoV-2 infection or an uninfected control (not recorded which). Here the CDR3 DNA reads TGTGCCAGCAGACAGGGAGGGGTAAATGAAAAACTGTTTTTT. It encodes CASRQGGVNEKLFF.